Below are 20 T cell receptor beta chains sequenced from a single sample in a study of shared clonotypes between healthy human individuals. Measured with immunoSEQ multiplex PCR; TCRdb has only the in-frame clones, and not every one. The sample records some 470,000 clones, around 80% being singletons. Sequenced material: PBMCs. The origin of the receptors is a woman aged 35 to 49 in good health. Some clones in this sample may be carry-over from other donors' samples.

V is TRBV9 and J is TRBJ2-5; D ambiguous. The CDR3 has 14 residues. The V end was cut by 0 bases, the J end by 2 bases, with 8 bases between. The germline gives CDR1 SGDLS, CDR2 YYNGEE. CDR3 residues: CASSVAGTQETQYF. The DNA for the CDR3 is TGTGCCAGCAGCGTAGCTGGCACGCAAGAGACCCAGTACTTC.

The CDR3 coding sequence is TGTGCCAGCAGCAGGCGACAGGGCTACGAGCAGTACTTC. Amino acids: CASSRRQGYEQYF. The rearrangement links TRBV9 to TRBJ2-7, with TRBD1 identical over 7 bases. J gave up 3 bases and V 4 bases, and 4 bases lay outside the gene matches. The CDR3 is 13 amino acids. CDR1 and CDR2 from the germline V gene are SGDLS and YYNGEE.

V and J are TRBV29-1 and TRBJ2-1; 9 bases align to TRBD1. The CDR3 is 15 residues long. V trimming: 5 bases; J trimming: 1 base; junction bases outside the gene matches: 6. CDR1 and CDR2 from the germline V gene are SQVTM and ANQGSEA. The CDR3 DNA sequence: TGCAGCGTTCCCGGGACAGGGAGGTCCTACAATGAGCAGTTCTTC. The encoded protein is CSVPGTGRSYNEQFF.

This clone was observed once. The chain links TRBV5-6 to TRBJ2-7; 7 nucleotides match TRBD2. Germline values: CDR1 SGHDT, CDR2 YYEEEE. Trimming took 1 base from V and 6 from J; bases not matched to a gene: 7. CDR3 length: 14 residues. Here the CDR3 DNA reads TGTGCCAGCAGCTTGTTGGGGGGGAACGTCGAGCAGTACTTC. This encodes CASSLLGGNVEQYF.

J is TRBJ2-7 and V is TRBV6-7; 8 bases align to TRBD1. TRBV6-7 is an ORF for which the function is uncertain. The CDR3 totals 15 residues. The V segment lost 9 bases and the J segment 0 bases; nucleotides outside the gene matches: 10. CDR3 sequence reads: CASRRGDRSSYEQYF. CDR3 in DNA: TGTGCCAGTCGGCGTGGGGACAGGAGCTCCTACGAGCAGTACTTC.

This clone was counted between two and nine times. This chain uses TRBV30 with TRBJ2-7; D unresolved. V was clipped by 0 bases and J by 1 base, with 16 bases between them. The CDR3 loop spans 16 amino acids. The germline V gene encodes CDR1 GTSNPN and CDR2 SVGIG (reference sequence). The CDR3 is CAWSVSFLRRSYEQYF. As DNA, the CDR3 is TGTGCCTGGAGTGTAAGTTTTCTTAGAAGATCCTACGAGCAGTACTTC. The full variable domain, rest sourced from reference TRBV30 and TRBJ2-7, is SQTIHQWPATLVQPVGSPLSLECTVEGTSNPNLYWYRQAAGRGLQLLFYSVGIGQISSEVPQNLSASRPQDRQFILSSKKLLLSDSGFYLCAWSVSFLRRSYEQYFGPGTRLTVT.

This clone was observed many times. The sample holds other DNA sequences that translate to the same CDR3. V and J are TRBV30 and TRBJ1-2; D may be TRBD1 (5 bases). The germline V gene encodes CDR1 GTSNPN and CDR2 SVGIG (reference sequence). V was trimmed by 7 bases and J by 4 bases, leaving 13 bases between them. The CDR3 spans 12 residues. The CDR3 DNA is TGTGCCTTTGCCCGGGACTCCTATGGCTACACCTTC. Translating it yields CAFARDSYGYTF.

Remarks on this clone: This may be a read error: a much more frequent sequence differs by one nucleotide. This sequence joins TRBV7-7 and TRBJ2-3; D is uncertain. Germline CDR1 SSHAT, CDR2 FNYEAQ (reference sequence). This CDR3 region has 17 residues. This CDR3 reads CASSPRWVAKTADTQYF. Here the CDR3 DNA reads TGTGCTAGCAGCCCCCGATGGGTAGCCAAGACCGCAGATACGCAGTATTTT.

The rearrangement uses TRBV2 and TRBJ1-4, with 11 bases matching TRBD1. The length of the CDR3 is 15 residues. V lost 6 bases to trimming and J lost 3 bases; unmatched junction nucleotides: 3. Germline CDR1 reads SNHLY; CDR2 reads FYNNEI. CDR3 loop: CASRDRGRANEKLFF. The CDR3 coding sequence is TGTGCCAGCAGGGACAGGGGGCGCGCTAATGAAAAACTGTTTTTT. Complete variable domain (other parts from reference TRBV2 and TRBJ1-4): EPEVTQTPSHQVTQMGQEVILRCVPISNHLYFYWYRQILGQKVEFLVSFYNNEISEKSEIFDDQFSVERPDGSNFTLKIRSTKLEDSAMYFCASRDRGRANEKLFFGSGTQLSVL.

This clone was detected only a few times. V usage is TRBV5-4 and J usage is TRBJ2-5; no clear D gene. Germline assignment: CDR1 SGHNT and CDR2 YYREEE (reference sequence). There are 13 residues in the CDR3. V lost 0 bases to trimming and J lost 4 bases, with 7 bases between them. The CDR3 sequence: CASSLGRPETQYF. The CDR3 bases are TGTGCCAGCAGCTTGGGTAGGCCAGAGACCCAGTACTTC.

CDR3 sequence reads: CASIRQGSGGEQYF. CDR3 sequence (DNA): TGTGCCAGCATCCGACAGGGGTCCGGGGGAGAGCAGTACTTC. The gene calls are TRBV5-8 and TRBJ2-7; 8 nucleotides match TRBD1. Germline V gene lookup returns CDR1 SGHTS and CDR2 YDEGEE. The junction had 12 bases not matched to a gene; V was cut back by 6 bases and J by 7 bases. The CDR3 is made up of 14 amino acids.

The chain employs TRBV19 and TRBJ2-1; D possibly corresponds to TRBD1 (6 bases). V was trimmed by 3 bases and J by 7 bases, leaving 13 bases between them. Germline CDR1 is LNHDA and CDR2 is SQIVND (reference sequence). CDR3 length: 14 residues. The DNA for the CDR3 is TGTGCCAGTAGTATTAATTTACAGGGTAATGAGCAGTTCTTC. Its protein product is CASSINLQGNEQFF.

The rearrangement uses TRBV7-9 and TRBJ2-5; possible D gene TRBD1, 7 bases. Germline V CDR1 and CDR2: SEHNR, FQNEAQ (reference sequence). Trimming cost V 11 bases and J 3 bases, with 16 bases left between them. The CDR3 runs to 13 residues. This CDR3 is CAGVRGTEETQYF. DNA for the CDR3: TGTGCCGGCGTCCGGGGGACAGAAGAGACCCAGTACTTC.

The gene calls are TRBV28 and TRBJ1-3; D remains ambiguous. The CDR3 is 13 amino acids. V gave up 10 bases and J gave up 3 bases, with 13 bases separating them. CDR1 and CDR2 from the germline V gene are MDHEN and SYDVKM. CDR3 in amino acids: CATSRLGGNTIYF. As DNA, the CDR3 is TGTGCCACCTCAAGGTTAGGTGGAAACACCATATATTTT.

This clone was detected a few times. The rearrangement links TRBV15 to TRBJ2-1; D is ambiguous. This CDR3 is 14 amino acids long. The germline V gene encodes CDR1 LNHNV and CDR2 YYDKDF (reference sequence). V dropped 3 bases and J dropped 4 bases, with 10 bases sitting between them. CDR3 nucleotide sequence: TGTGCCACCAGCAGGTACGCACTATACAATGAGCAGTTCTTC. Amino acids: CATSRYALYNEQFF.

This clone was seen more than once but under ten times. This chain joins TRBV6-6 and TRBJ1-1, with 9 bases lining up with TRBD1. This CDR3 contains 14 residues. V lost 5 bases to trimming and J lost 4 bases; unmatched junction nucleotides: 5. Germline values: CDR1 MNHNY, CDR2 SVGAGI (reference sequence). CDR3 in amino acids: CASSNTGGGTEAFF. The CDR3 DNA is TGTGCCAGCAGTAATACAGGGGGCGGCACTGAAGCTTTCTTT.

The V and J genes are TRBV5-1 and TRBJ1-4, with 8 bases fitting TRBD1. The CDR3 has 14 residues. Germline V gene sequence: CDR1 SGHRS, CDR2 YFSETQ. V shed 6 bases, J shed 8 bases, and the junction held 9 bases outside the gene matches. The CDR3 sequence is CASTDRGGEEKLFF. The CDR3 bases are TGCGCCAGCACCGACAGGGGAGGGGAGGAAAAACTGTTTTTT.

This clone appeared many times. CDR3 DNA: TGTGCCAGCGGTATAGCGGGATCTGGGGTCGAGCAGTACTTC. It is translated as CASGIAGSGVEQYF. The chain recombines TRBV10-3 with TRBJ2-7; 8 positions agree with TRBD2. V trimming: 10 bases; J trimming: 6 bases; junction bases outside the gene matches: 14. This CDR3 region has 14 residues. Germline lookup yields CDR1 ENHRY and CDR2 SYGVKD.

The chain links TRBV5-4 to TRBJ1-4; D ambiguous. The CDR3 is made up of 16 amino acids. Germline V CDR1 and CDR2: SGHNT, YYREEE (reference sequence). V was cut by 0 bases and J by 5 bases, with 14 bases left in between. The CDR3 loop reads CASSLGGGRRNEKLFF. CDR3 DNA: TGTGCCAGCAGCTTGGGAGGAGGAAGACGGAATGAAAAACTGTTTTTT. Drawing the rest from reference TRBV5-4 and TRBJ1-4, the complete variable domain is ETGVTQSPTHLIKTRGQQVTLRCSSQSGHNTVSWYQQALGQGPQFIFQYYREEENGRGNFPPRFSGLQFPNYSSELNVNALELDDSALYLCASSLGGGRRNEKLFFGSGTQLSVL.

Note on this clone: Compared with germline, one end of the junction differs, possibly owing to a read error. This chain links TRBV4-1 with TRBJ2-1; 9 nucleotides agree with TRBD1. Germline V lookup: CDR1 MGHRA, CDR2 YSYEKL. There are 17 residues in the CDR3. The CDR3 region has the DNA TGCGCTAGCAGCGGACAGGGGTCGTTGCCATCCTACAATGAGCAGTTCTTC. This translates into CASSGQGSLPSYNEQFF.